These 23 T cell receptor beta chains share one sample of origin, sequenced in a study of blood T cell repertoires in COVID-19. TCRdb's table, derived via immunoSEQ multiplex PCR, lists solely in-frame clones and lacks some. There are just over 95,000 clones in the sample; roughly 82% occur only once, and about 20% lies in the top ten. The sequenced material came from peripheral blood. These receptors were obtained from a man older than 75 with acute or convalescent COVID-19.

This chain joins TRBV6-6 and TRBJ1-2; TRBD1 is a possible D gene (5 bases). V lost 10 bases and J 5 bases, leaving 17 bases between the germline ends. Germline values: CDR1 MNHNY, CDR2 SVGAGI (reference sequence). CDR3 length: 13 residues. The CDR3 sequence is CATPPDGGYGYTF. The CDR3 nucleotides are TGTGCCACTCCACCCGACGGGGGGTATGGCTACACCTTC.

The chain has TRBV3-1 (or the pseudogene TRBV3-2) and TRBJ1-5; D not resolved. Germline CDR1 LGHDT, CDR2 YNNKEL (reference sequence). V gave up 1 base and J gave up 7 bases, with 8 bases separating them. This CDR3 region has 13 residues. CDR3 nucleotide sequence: TGTGCCAGCAGCCAAGGCCTAAGCCAGCCCCAGCATTTT. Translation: CASSQGLSQPQHF.

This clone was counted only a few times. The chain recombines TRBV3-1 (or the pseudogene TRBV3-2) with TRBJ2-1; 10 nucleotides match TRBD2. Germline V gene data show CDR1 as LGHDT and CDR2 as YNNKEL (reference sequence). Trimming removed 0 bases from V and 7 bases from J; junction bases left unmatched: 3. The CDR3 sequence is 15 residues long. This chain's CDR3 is CASSQEAGGPNEQFF. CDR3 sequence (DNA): TGTGCCAGCAGCCAAGAAGCGGGAGGGCCGAATGAGCAGTTCTTC.

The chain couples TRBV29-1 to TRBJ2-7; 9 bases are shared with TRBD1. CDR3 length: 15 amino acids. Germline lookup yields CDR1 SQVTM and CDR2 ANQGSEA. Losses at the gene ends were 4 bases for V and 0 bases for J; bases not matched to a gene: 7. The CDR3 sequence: CSVVSGTGSSYEQYF. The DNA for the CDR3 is TGCAGCGTTGTATCAGGGACAGGGAGCTCCTACGAGCAGTACTTC.

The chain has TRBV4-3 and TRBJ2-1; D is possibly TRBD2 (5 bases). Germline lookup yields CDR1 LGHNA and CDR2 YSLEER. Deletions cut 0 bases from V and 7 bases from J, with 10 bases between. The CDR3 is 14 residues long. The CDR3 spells CASSQEFGENEQFF. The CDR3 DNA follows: TGCGCCAGCAGCCAAGAATTTGGGGAGAATGAGCAGTTCTTC.

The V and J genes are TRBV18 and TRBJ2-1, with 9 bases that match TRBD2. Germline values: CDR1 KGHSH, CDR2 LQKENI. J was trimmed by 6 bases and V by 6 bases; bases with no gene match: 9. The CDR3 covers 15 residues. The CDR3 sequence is CASSPSSGMSNEQFF. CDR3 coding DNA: TGTGCCAGCTCCCCATCTAGCGGGATGAGCAATGAGCAGTTCTTC.

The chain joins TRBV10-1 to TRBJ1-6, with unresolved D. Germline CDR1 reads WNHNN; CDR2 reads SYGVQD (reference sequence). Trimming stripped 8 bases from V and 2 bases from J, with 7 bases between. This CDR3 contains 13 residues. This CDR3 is CASQETYNSPLHF. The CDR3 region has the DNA TGCGCCAGCCAGGAAACCTATAATTCACCCCTCCACTTT.

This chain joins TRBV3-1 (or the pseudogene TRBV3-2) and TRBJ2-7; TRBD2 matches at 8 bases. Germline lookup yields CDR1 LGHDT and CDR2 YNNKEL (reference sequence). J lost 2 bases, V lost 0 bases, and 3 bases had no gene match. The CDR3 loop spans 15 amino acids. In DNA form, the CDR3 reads TGTGCCAGCAGCCAAGACGCGGGGGGCGCCTACGAGCAGTACTTC. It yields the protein CASSQDAGGAYEQYF.

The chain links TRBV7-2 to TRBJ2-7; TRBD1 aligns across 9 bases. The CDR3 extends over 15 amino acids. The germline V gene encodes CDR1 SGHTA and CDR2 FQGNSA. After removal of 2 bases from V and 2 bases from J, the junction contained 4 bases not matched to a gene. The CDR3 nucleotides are TGTGCCAGCAGCTTATCGGGACAGGGACCCTACGAGCAGTACTTC. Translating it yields CASSLSGQGPYEQYF.

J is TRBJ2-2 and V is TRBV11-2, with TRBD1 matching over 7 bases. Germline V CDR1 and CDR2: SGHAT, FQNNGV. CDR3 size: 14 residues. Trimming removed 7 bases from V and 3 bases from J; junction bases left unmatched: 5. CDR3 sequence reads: CASNSDRDTGELFF. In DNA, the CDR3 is TGTGCCAGCAACTCTGACAGGGACACCGGGGAGCTGTTTTTT.

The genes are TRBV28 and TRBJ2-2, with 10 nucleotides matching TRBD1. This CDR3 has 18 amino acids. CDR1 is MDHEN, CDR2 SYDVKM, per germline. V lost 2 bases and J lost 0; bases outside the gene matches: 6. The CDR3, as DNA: TGTGCCAGCAGTTTAGACGACAGGGGGCGAGCGAACACCGGGGAGCTGTTTTTT. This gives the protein CASSLDDRGRANTGELFF.

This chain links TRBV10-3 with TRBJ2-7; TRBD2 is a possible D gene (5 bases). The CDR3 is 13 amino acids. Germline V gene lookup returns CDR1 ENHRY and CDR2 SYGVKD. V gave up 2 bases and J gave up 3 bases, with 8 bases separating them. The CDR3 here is CAISEVGDYEQYF. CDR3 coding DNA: TGTGCCATCAGTGAGGTCGGGGACTACGAGCAGTACTTC.

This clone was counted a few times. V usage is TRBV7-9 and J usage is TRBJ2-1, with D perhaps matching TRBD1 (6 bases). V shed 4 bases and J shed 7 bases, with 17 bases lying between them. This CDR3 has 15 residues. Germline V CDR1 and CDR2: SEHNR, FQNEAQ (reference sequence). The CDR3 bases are TGTGCCAGCAGCTCAACCCCGGGACACCCGAATGAGCAGTTCTTC. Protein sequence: CASSSTPGHPNEQFF.

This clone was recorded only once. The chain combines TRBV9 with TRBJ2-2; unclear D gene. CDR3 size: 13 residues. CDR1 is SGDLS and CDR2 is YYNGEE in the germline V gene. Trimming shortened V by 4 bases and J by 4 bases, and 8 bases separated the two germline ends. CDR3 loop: CASSFTPTGELFF. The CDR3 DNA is TGTGCCAGCAGCTTCACTCCCACCGGGGAGCTGTTTTTT.

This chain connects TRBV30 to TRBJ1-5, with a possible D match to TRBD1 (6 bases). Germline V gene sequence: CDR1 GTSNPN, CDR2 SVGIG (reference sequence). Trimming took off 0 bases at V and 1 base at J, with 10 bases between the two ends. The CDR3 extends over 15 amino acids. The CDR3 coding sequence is TGTGCCTGGAGTGTACCGGGACAAAGCAATCAGCCCCAGCATTTT. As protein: CAWSVPGQSNQPQHF.

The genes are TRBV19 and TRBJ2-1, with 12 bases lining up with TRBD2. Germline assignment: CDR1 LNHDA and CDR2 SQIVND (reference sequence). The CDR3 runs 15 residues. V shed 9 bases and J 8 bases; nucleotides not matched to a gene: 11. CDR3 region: CASHHLAGGPDEQFF. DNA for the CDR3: TGTGCCAGCCACCACCTAGCGGGAGGGCCGGATGAGCAGTTCTTC.

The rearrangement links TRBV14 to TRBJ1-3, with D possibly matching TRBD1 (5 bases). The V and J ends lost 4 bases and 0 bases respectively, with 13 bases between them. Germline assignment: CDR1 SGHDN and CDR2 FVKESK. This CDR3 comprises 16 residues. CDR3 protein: CASSPWGDGSGNTIYF. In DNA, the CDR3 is TGTGCCAGCAGCCCCTGGGGGGATGGCTCTGGAAACACCATATATTTT.

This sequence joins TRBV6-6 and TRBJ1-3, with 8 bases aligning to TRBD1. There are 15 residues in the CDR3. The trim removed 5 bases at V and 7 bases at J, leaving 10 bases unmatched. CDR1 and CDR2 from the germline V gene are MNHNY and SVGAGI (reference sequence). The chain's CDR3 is CASSVGQGIGNTIYF. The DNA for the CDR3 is TGTGCCAGCAGTGTCGGACAGGGAATTGGCAACACCATATATTTT.

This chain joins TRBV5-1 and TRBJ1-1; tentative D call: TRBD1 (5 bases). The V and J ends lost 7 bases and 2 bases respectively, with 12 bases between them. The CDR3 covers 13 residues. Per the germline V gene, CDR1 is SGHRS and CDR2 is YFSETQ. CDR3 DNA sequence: TGCGCCAGCCCTGGCAGGGTCAACACTGAAGCTTTCTTT. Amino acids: CASPGRVNTEAFF.

The chain's CDR3 is CASLARQGGTYEQYF. The CDR3 DNA follows: TGTGCCAGCCTGGCGAGACAGGGAGGAACCTACGAGCAGTACTTC. The chain employs TRBV6-6 and TRBJ2-7; a weak D match, TRBD1 (7 bases). Germline values: CDR1 MNHNY, CDR2 SVGAGI (reference sequence). The CDR3 length is 15 residues. V lost 8 bases and J 2 bases, leaving 19 bases between the germline ends.

The CDR3 DNA reads TGCAGCGTGGGAGGGGTTGGAGAGCAGTACTTC. This sequence encodes CSVGGVGEQYF. The chain links TRBV20-1 to TRBJ2-7; 7 bases are a match to TRBD2. Germline assignment: CDR1 DFQATT and CDR2 SNEGSKA (reference sequence). This CDR3 is 11 amino acids long.

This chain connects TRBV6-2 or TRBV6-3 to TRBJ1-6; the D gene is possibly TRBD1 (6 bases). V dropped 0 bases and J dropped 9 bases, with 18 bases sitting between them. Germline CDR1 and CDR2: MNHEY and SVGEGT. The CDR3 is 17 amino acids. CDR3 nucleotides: TGTGCCAGCAGTTACTCGACTGGGACACCGAGCTCTTCACCCCTCCACTTT. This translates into CASSYSTGTPSSSPLHF.

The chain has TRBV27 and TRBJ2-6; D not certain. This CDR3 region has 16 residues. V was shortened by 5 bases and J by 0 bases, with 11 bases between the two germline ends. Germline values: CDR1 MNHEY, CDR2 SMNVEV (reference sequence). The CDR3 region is CASSLDVGSGANVLTF. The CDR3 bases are TGTGCCAGCAGTCTAGATGTGGGCTCTGGGGCCAACGTCCTGACTTTC.